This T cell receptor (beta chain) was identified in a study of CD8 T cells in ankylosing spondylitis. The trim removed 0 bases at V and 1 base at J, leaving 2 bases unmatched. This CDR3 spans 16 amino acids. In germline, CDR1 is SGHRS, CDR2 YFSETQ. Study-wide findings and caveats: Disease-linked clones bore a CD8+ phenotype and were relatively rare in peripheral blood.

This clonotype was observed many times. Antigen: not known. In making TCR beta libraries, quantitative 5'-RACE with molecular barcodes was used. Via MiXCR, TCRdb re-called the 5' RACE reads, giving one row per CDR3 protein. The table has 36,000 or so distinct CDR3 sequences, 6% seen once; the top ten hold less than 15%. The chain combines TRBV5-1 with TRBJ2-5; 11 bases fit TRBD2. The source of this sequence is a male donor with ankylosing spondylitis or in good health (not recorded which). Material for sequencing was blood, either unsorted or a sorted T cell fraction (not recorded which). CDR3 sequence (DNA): TGCGCCAGCAGCTTGGAACTAGCGGGGGTCCAAGAGACCCAGTACTTC. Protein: CASSLELAGVQETQYF.